A selection of T cell receptor beta chains follows, all from one sample in a study of PD-L1 blockade in urothelial cancer. TCRdb's copy holds only in-frame clones and misses some; the assay was immunoSEQ multiplex PCR. There are about 84,000 clones in the sample; roughly 80% occur only once, and around 9.5% lies in the top ten. The starting material was PBMCs, obtained around atezolizumab (anti-PD-L1) treatment. The receptors here all came from a man between 65 and 85 years old with urothelial cancer. Each CDR3 is given with its conserved first and last residue. D genes are given only for firm matches. Rows may omit the clone size; those that give it use once, few, many or a size class.

clone_size: .
j_call: TRBJ2-4
v_call: TRBV15
d_call: TRBD1
cdr3_aa: CATSTVQGDAKNIQYF
cdr3_nt: TGTGCCACCAGCACGGTCCAGGGGGATGCCAAAAACATTCAGTACTTC

clone_size: .
j_call: TRBJ2-5
v_call: TRBV9
d_call: TRBD2
cdr3_aa: CASSVGSGGAQETQYF
cdr3_nt: TGTGCCAGCAGCGTAGGGAGCGGGGGGGCCCAAGAGACCCAGTACTTC

clone_size: .
j_call: TRBJ1-6
v_call: TRBV18
d_call: .
cdr3_aa: CASSPEGAFNSPLHF
cdr3_nt: TGTGCCAGCTCACCGGAAGGGGCGTTTAATTCACCCCTCCACTTT

clone_size: .
j_call: TRBJ2-3
v_call: TRBV6-1
d_call: TRBD2
cdr3_aa: CASSGSGLAFPTYTQYF
cdr3_nt: TGTGCCAGCAGTGGGTCGGGACTAGCTTTCCCCACATATACGCAGTATTTT

clone_size: .
j_call: TRBJ1-5
v_call: TRBV4-1
d_call: TRBD1
cdr3_aa: CASSQTTGTYQPQHF
cdr3_nt: TGCGCCAGCAGCCAAACGACAGGGACTTATCAGCCCCAGCATTTT

clone_size: .
j_call: TRBJ1-5
v_call: TRBV10-3
d_call: TRBD1
cdr3_aa: CAISDIGTDNQPQHF
cdr3_nt: TGTGCCATCAGTGATATAGGGACAGACAATCAGCCCCAGCATTTT

clone_size: .
j_call: TRBJ2-5
v_call: TRBV4-3
d_call: TRBD1
cdr3_aa: CASSQDGQGVRETQYF
cdr3_nt: TGCGCCAGCAGCCAAGATGGTCAGGGGGTACGGGAGACCCAGTACTTC

clone_size: .
j_call: TRBJ2-3
v_call: TRBV5-1
d_call: TRBD2
cdr3_aa: CASRGLAGGESDTQYF
cdr3_nt: TGCGCCAGCAGGGGACTAGCGGGGGGTGAATCTGATACGCAGTATTTT

clone_size: few
j_call: TRBJ2-7
v_call: TRBV6-1
d_call: TRBD1
cdr3_aa: CASSEGTGPTYEQYF
cdr3_nt: TGTGCCAGCAGTGAAGGGACAGGGCCGACCTACGAGCAGTACTTC

clone_size: .
j_call: TRBJ1-5
v_call: TRBV7-8
d_call: TRBD1
cdr3_aa: CASSFRDRVNQPQHF
cdr3_nt: TGTGCCAGCAGCTTCCGGGACAGGGTCAATCAGCCCCAGCATTTT

clone_size: .
j_call: TRBJ2-3
v_call: TRBV2
d_call: TRBD2
cdr3_aa: CASRDSSGGTDTQYF
cdr3_nt: TGTGCCAGCCGCGACAGTAGCGGGGGAACAGATACGCAGTATTTT

clone_size: .
j_call: TRBJ1-1
v_call: TRBV12-5
d_call: .
cdr3_aa: CASGLATSLGTWDTEAFF
cdr3_nt: TGTGCTAGTGGTTTGGCAACCTCTCTGGGCACTTGGGACACTGAAGCTTTCTTT

clone_size: .
j_call: TRBJ2-7
v_call: TRBV13
d_call: .
cdr3_aa: CASSLGSTYEQYF
cdr3_nt: TGTGCCAGCAGCTTAGGGTCTACCTACGAGCAGTACTTC

clone_size: .
j_call: TRBJ1-1
v_call: TRBV14
d_call: .
cdr3_aa: CASSQGVQGAEAFF
cdr3_nt: TGTGCCAGCAGCCAAGGTGTACAGGGAGCTGAAGCTTTCTTT

clone_size: .
j_call: TRBJ2-3
v_call: TRBV7-2
d_call: TRBD2
cdr3_aa: CASGLLANTQYF
cdr3_nt: TGTGCCAGCGGATTACTAGCGAATACGCAGTATTTT

clone_size: .
j_call: TRBJ1-6
v_call: TRBV10-2
d_call: TRBD1
cdr3_aa: CASRQGSSYNSPLHF
cdr3_nt: TGCGCCAGCAGACAGGGGAGCTCCTATAATTCACCCCTCCACTTT

clone_size: .
j_call: TRBJ2-3
v_call: TRBV11-3
d_call: .
cdr3_aa: CASSLVVGDTQYF
cdr3_nt: TGTGCCAGCAGCTTAGTAGTTGGAGATACGCAGTATTTT

clone_size: .
j_call: TRBJ2-2
v_call: TRBV5-1
d_call: TRBD2
cdr3_aa: CASSYGLAGGRAGELFF
cdr3_nt: TGCGCCAGCAGCTACGGACTAGCGGGGGGGCGGGCCGGGGAGCTGTTTTTT

clone_size: .
j_call: TRBJ2-1
v_call: TRBV6-6
d_call: .
cdr3_aa: CASSYRPGSVVYEQFF
cdr3_nt: TGTGCCAGCAGTTACAGGCCCGGGTCAGTGGTATATGAGCAGTTCTTC

clone_size: once
j_call: TRBJ1-1
v_call: TRBV5-1
d_call: .
cdr3_aa: CASSLFGDRSGEAFF
cdr3_nt: TGCGCCAGCAGCTTGTTCGGTGACAGGTCAGGTGAAGCTTTCTTT

clone_size: .
j_call: TRBJ1-3
v_call: TRBV11-2
d_call: .
cdr3_aa: CASSLKETIGNTIYF
cdr3_nt: TGTGCCAGCAGCTTAAAGGAGACCATTGGAAACACCATATATTTT

clone_size: few
j_call: TRBJ2-2
v_call: TRBV19
d_call: .
cdr3_aa: CASSVAGTGELFF
cdr3_nt: TGTGCCAGTAGTGTCGCCGGCACCGGGGAGCTGTTTTTT

clone_size: once
j_call: TRBJ2-1
v_call: TRBV2
d_call: TRBD2
cdr3_aa: CASSRLASYSEQFF
cdr3_nt: TGTGCCAGCAGTCGACTAGCGTCTTATTCTGAGCAGTTCTTC

clone_size: .
j_call: TRBJ2-7
v_call: TRBV30
d_call: .
cdr3_aa: CAWSVPGPLAIYEQYF
cdr3_nt: TGTGCCTGGAGTGTACCAGGGCCCCTCGCAATCTACGAGCAGTACTTC

clone_size: .
j_call: TRBJ2-5
v_call: TRBV11-3
d_call: TRBD1
cdr3_aa: CASSFSNRGLETQYF
cdr3_nt: TGTGCCAGCAGCTTCAGTAACAGGGGGTTAGAGACCCAGTACTTC

clone_size: .
j_call: TRBJ2-1
v_call: TRBV7-8
d_call: TRBD2
cdr3_aa: CASSSERTSLTQFF
cdr3_nt: TGTGCCAGCAGCTCCGAAAGGACTAGCTTAACGCAGTTCTTC

clone_size: .
j_call: TRBJ2-5
v_call: TRBV2
d_call: .
cdr3_aa: CASSEDQRETQYF
cdr3_nt: TGTGCCAGCAGTGAAGACCAGAGGGAGACCCAGTACTTC

clone_size: .
j_call: TRBJ1-4
v_call: TRBV5-1
d_call: TRBD1
cdr3_aa: CASSLALTGDNEKLFF
cdr3_nt: TGCGCCAGCAGCTTGGCCTTGACAGGGGATAATGAAAAACTGTTTTTT

clone_size: .
j_call: TRBJ2-7
v_call: TRBV6-5
d_call: TRBD1
cdr3_aa: CASSYSKPGGEQYF
cdr3_nt: TGTGCCAGCAGTTACTCGAAACCAGGGGGCGAGCAGTACTTC

clone_size: .
j_call: TRBJ1-2
v_call: TRBV5-1
d_call: .
cdr3_aa: CASSPVGPYGYTF
cdr3_nt: TGCGCCAGCAGCCCGGTGGGCCCTTATGGCTACACCTTC

clone_size: .
j_call: TRBJ2-1
v_call: TRBV2
d_call: TRBD2
cdr3_aa: CASRAIGTSGGAGEQFF
cdr3_nt: TGTGCCAGCAGGGCAATTGGGACTAGCGGGGGGGCCGGAGAGCAGTTCTTC

clone_size: .
j_call: TRBJ2-7
v_call: TRBV19
d_call: TRBD1
cdr3_aa: CASSWTGGLREQYF
cdr3_nt: TGTGCCAGTAGTTGGACAGGGGGCTTGCGCGAGCAGTACTTC

clone_size: .
j_call: TRBJ1-1
v_call: TRBV19
d_call: .
cdr3_aa: CASSPRDSLEAFF
cdr3_nt: TGTGCCAGTAGTCCCAGAGACAGCCTTGAAGCTTTCTTT

clone_size: .
j_call: TRBJ2-3
v_call: TRBV30
d_call: TRBD1
cdr3_aa: CAWSVTGGDTQYF
cdr3_nt: TGTGCCTGGAGTGTGACAGGGGGTGATACGCAGTATTTT

clone_size: few
j_call: TRBJ2-1
v_call: TRBV2
d_call: TRBD2
cdr3_aa: CASRAQAGVRNEQFF
cdr3_nt: TGTGCCAGCAGGGCCCAGGCGGGAGTGCGGAATGAGCAGTTCTTC

clone_size: few
j_call: TRBJ2-1
v_call: TRBV7-9
d_call: TRBD1
cdr3_aa: CASSPPDRGRYNEQFF
cdr3_nt: TGTGCCAGCAGCCCCCCAGACAGGGGGCGGTACAATGAGCAGTTCTTC

clone_size: .
j_call: TRBJ2-4
v_call: TRBV5-1
d_call: TRBD1
cdr3_aa: CASSLGGQGDIQYF
cdr3_nt: TGCGCCAGCAGCCTGGGGGGACAGGGGGACATTCAGTACTTC

clone_size: once
j_call: TRBJ2-1
v_call: TRBV19
d_call: TRBD2
cdr3_aa: CASSLLAGGMDNEQFF
cdr3_nt: TGTGCCAGTAGTTTACTAGCGGGAGGGATGGACAATGAGCAGTTCTTC

clone_size: .
j_call: TRBJ1-1
v_call: TRBV10-3
d_call: .
cdr3_aa: CAISRVRQANTEAFF
cdr3_nt: TGTGCCATCAGTCGGGTCCGACAGGCTAACACTGAAGCTTTCTTT

clone_size: .
j_call: TRBJ1-1
v_call: TRBV27
d_call: TRBD1
cdr3_aa: CASSYRGLTEAFF
cdr3_nt: TGTGCCAGCAGTTACAGGGGGTTAACTGAAGCTTTCTTT

clone_size: .
j_call: TRBJ1-1
v_call: TRBV11-2
d_call: TRBD1
cdr3_aa: CASSPQTGGANPTEAFF
cdr3_nt: TGTGCCAGCAGCCCTCAGACAGGGGGCGCAAATCCCACTGAAGCTTTCTTT

clone_size: .
j_call: TRBJ2-4
v_call: TRBV19
d_call: .
cdr3_aa: CASSILTGPGNIQYF
cdr3_nt: TGTGCCAGTAGTATCCTCACAGGTCCTGGAAACATTCAGTACTTC

clone_size: .
j_call: TRBJ2-7
v_call: TRBV12-5
d_call: .
cdr3_aa: CASGRGTDYEQYF
cdr3_nt: TGTGCTAGTGGCCGCGGGACAGATTACGAGCAGTACTTC

clone_size: .
j_call: TRBJ2-7
v_call: TRBV27
d_call: TRBD2
cdr3_aa: CASSTLAGTSYEQYF
cdr3_nt: TGTGCCAGCAGTACTCTAGCGGGGACCTCCTACGAGCAGTACTTC

clone_size: .
j_call: TRBJ2-1
v_call: TRBV5-1
d_call: TRBD2
cdr3_aa: CASSLDAGGSYNEQFF
cdr3_nt: TGCGCCAGCAGCTTGGATGCGGGAGGCTCCTACAATGAGCAGTTCTTC

clone_size: .
j_call: TRBJ1-4
v_call: TRBV7-2
d_call: .
cdr3_aa: CASSLAPQGSGDEKLFF
cdr3_nt: TGTGCCAGCAGCTTAGCGCCCCAGGGGAGTGGGGATGAAAAACTGTTTTTT